The TCR beta chain under discussion was sequenced for a study of technical replicates of blood from a handful of donors. This clone was detected a few times. Generated by immunoSEQ multiplex PCR, the TCRdb table keeps only in-frame clones and is missing some. The sample records over 50,000 clones, roughly 86% being singletons. Germline V gene lookup returns CDR1 SGHAT and CDR2 FQNNGV. The CDR3 is 13 residues long. The ends were cut back, 6 bases at V and 8 bases at J, with 13 bases in the middle. The chain uses TRBV11-2 and TRBJ1-4, with D unclear. This TCR was recovered from a human donor in good health. Some clones in this sample may be carry-over from other donors' samples. Sequencing used PBMCs. This CDR3 reads CASSNSPWEKLFF. For the CDR3, the DNA is TGTGCCAGCAGTAACAGCCCTTGGGAAAAACTGTTTTTT.